This T cell receptor (beta chain) was profiled in a study of Ad26.COV2.S vaccination and SARS-CoV-2 variants (dated by TCRdb to about 2021). With respect to the entire study: Donors in the vaccine arm were drawn from COV1001, a phase I-IIa trial of Ad26.COV2.S in healthy adults that was multicentre, randomized, double-blind and placebo-controlled. TCRbeta repertoire sequencing was used to assess the specificity and breadth of SARS-CoV-2-reactive T cell receptors after Ad26.COV2.S vaccination. Investigators remained blinded to trial group allocation during experiments and outcome assessment. The TCR-sequenced set comprised about 32 samples: some 20 Ad26.COV2.S vaccine recipients, 5 placebo recipients and 8 SARS-CoV-2 convalescent individuals. Ad26.COV2.S was given intramuscularly at 5x10^10 or 1x10^11 viral particles, as a single shot or as two shots 56 days apart. Participants in the trial were split at random into five groups of five each, receiving low-dose or high-dose Ad26.COV2.S once or twice, or else placebo on both occasions.

The germline V gene yields MNHEY for CDR1 and SVGEGT for CDR2. Including cysteine and phenylalanine, the CDR3 has 14 amino acids. Just the 42-base CDR3 DNA is kept, in frame starting at base 1. Trimming costs V 5 bases and J 4 bases, and their ends lie 9 bases apart. What the research found in general, with its limitations: It was noted by the authors that total T cell responses may have been underestimated by the TCR breadth and depth analyses. The study was not powered for comparison of responses between vaccine doses or regimens. Substantial breadth of spike-specific CD8+ and CD4+ T cell responses was reported after vaccination. Ad26.COV2.S recipients had higher spike-specific TCR breadth than placebo recipients (P = 0.0014). Vaccine and placebo recipients had similar non-spike TCR breadth, a finding consistent with the vaccine containing only spike.

Turning to this clone: The antigen this receptor binds is unknown. No much larger clone is present one base from it, and per-base qualities are unavailable.

The treatment or condition label here, explained by the study, means: some 20 received Ad26.COV2.S at low or high dose, single or two shots; roughly 5 received placebo; per-sample allocation not given. Repertoires of vaccine and placebo recipients were sequenced from samples taken on day 63 after the first injection. Between 29 July and 7 August 2020, Cohort 1b enrolled 25 adults aged 18-55 years at one site in Boston, USA. Ad26.COV2.S consisted of a replication-incompetent adenovirus type 26 vector by which a prefusion-stabilized SARS-CoV-2 spike protein from the original Wuhan strain was expressed. The immunoSEQ Assay was used to sequence TCRbeta CDR3 regions. After extraction, genomic DNA underwent amplification by bias-controlled multiplex PCR, followed by high-throughput sequencing. Processing in the source paper ran as follows. To quantify the absolute abundance of every unique TCRbeta CDR3 region, sequences were collapsed and filtered. T cell fraction was estimated by normalizing TCRbeta template counts to usable DNA, with usable DNA measured through amplification of reference genes found in all nucleated cells. Repertoire TCRs were annotated as SARS-CoV-2-specific when V gene, CDR3 amino acid sequence and J gene were exactly matched to a known reactive TCR set. The reference SARS-CoV-2 TCR set came from MIRA and was filtered for enrichment in COVID-19-positive ImmuneCODE repertoires, removing public or cross-reactive TCRs. Based on the MIRA antigens, annotated TCRs were further analysed at the level of specific ORF or position within ORF. Breadth was defined as the number of annotated unique rearrangements divided by the total number of unique productive rearrangements, and depth was defined as the summed frequency of the annotated unique rearrangements. Group comparisons of TCR breadth used two-sided Wilcoxon rank-sum tests. The table comes from immuneACCESS by way of TCRdb, which keeps in-frame sequences with V and J called. Part of the clones is missing from these tables; in studies checked, under half for an unresolved V gene and the rest for unknown reasons. Clone size and the V and J calls come from that table; the DNA yielded D and trimming. The sample table lists hundreds of thousands of clones, less than 90% of them with a count of one. Around 10% of the sample is held by the ten biggest clonotypes.

This TCR derives from a person between 18 and 59 years old who received the Ad26.COV2.S COVID-19 vaccine or a placebo. Sample: peripheral blood, taken in a trial of Ad26.COV2.S vaccine versus placebo. The V and J segments used are TRBV6-2 or TRBV6-3 and TRBJ2-6; the D gene lacks a confident call. CDR3 sequence: CASSRTEGANVLTF. The nucleotides read TGTGCCAGCAGTCGCACGGAGGGGGCCAACGTCCTGACTTTC.